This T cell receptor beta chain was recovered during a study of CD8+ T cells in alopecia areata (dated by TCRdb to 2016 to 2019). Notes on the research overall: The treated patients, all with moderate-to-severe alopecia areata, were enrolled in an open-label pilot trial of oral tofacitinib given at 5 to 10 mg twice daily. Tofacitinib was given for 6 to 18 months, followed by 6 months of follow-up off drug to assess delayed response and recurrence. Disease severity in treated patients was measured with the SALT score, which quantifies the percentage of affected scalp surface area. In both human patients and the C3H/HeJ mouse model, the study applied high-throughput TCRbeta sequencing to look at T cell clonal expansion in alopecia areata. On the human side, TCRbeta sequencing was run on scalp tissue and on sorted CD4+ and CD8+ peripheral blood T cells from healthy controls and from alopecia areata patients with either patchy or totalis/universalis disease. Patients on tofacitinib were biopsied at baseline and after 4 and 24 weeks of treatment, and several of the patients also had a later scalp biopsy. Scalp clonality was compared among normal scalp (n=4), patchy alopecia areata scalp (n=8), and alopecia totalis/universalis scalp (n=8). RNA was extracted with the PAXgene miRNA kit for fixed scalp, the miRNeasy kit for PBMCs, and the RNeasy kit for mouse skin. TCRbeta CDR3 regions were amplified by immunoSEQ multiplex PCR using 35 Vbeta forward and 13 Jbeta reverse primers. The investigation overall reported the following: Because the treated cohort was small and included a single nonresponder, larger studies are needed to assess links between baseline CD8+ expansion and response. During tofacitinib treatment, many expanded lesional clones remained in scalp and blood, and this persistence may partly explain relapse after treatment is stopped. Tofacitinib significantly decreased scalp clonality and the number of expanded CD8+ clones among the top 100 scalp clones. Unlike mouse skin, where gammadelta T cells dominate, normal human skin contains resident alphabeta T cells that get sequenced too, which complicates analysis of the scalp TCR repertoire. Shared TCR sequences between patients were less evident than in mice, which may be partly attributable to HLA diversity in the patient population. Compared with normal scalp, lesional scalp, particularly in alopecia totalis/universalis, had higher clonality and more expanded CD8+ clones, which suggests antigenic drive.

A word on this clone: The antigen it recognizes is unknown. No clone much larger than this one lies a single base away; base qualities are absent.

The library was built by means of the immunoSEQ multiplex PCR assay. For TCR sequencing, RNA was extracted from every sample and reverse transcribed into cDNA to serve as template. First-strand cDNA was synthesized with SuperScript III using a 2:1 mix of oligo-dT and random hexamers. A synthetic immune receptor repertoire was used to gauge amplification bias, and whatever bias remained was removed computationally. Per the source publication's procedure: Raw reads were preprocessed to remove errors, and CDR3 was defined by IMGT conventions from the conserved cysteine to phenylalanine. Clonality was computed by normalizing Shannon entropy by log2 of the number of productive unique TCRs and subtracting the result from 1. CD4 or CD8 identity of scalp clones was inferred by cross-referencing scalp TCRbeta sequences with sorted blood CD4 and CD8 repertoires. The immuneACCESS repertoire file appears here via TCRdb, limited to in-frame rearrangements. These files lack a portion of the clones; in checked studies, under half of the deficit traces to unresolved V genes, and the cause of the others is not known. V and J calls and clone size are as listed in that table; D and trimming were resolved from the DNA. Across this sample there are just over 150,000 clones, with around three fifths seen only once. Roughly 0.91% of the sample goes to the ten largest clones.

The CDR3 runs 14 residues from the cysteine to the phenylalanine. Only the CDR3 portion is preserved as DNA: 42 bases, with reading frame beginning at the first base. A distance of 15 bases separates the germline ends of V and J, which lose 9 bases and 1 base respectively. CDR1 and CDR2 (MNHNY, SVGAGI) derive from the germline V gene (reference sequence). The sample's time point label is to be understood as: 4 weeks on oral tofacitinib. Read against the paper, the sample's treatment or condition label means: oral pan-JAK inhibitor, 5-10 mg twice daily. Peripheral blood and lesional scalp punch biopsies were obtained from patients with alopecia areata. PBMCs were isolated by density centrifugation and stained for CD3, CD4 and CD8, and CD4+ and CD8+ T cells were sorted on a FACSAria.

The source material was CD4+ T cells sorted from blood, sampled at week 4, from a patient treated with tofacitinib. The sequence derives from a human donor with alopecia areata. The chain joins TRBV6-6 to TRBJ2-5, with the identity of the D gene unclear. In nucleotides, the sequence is TGTGCCAGTAAATTCGGTACGGCCCAAGAGACCCAGTACTTC. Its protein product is CASKFGTAQETQYF.